This paragraph covers one T cell receptor (beta chain) sequence. This could be a read error, since a much larger clone is one nucleotide away. TCRdb reprocessed the RT-PCR reads via MiXCR and lists one record per CDR3 protein. Here the sample spans around 570,000 distinct CDR3 sequences, approximately 7.6% being singletons. The data were obtained in a study of response to subunit inactivated influenza vaccine. The CDR3 is 14 amino acids. With V trimmed by 3 bases and J by 3 bases, 3 bases remained unmatched. Per the germline V gene, CDR1 is DFQATT and CDR2 is SNEGSKA (reference sequence). Sample: PBMCs from blood, taken around 25 months after vaccination. The TCR sequence derives from a man between 50 and 69 years old who received an inactivated influenza vaccine. The J gene is TRBJ2-5, the V gene TRBV20-1; 11 positions match TRBD2. CDR3 DNA: TGCAGTGCTAGGGTGACTAGCGGGAAAGAGACCCAGTACTTC. Translated, it gives CSARVTSGKETQYF.